This T cell receptor (beta chain) was retrieved from a study of T cell responses to AZD1222 COVID-19 vaccine. The overall study: Investigators merged groups given second doses at roughly 4 or roughly 12 weeks. Study-wide results and caveats: White British donors predominated, females outnumbered males, and clonal diversity was possibly underestimated. An increase in Spike-specific TCR breadth and depth was observed after two AZD1222 doses. Per reports, nearly half of all spike-specific TCRs target regions that are unmutated in variants.

Points on this clone: Its antigen is undetermined.

The protocol was immunoSEQ multiplex PCR, while the TCRdb copy is restricted to in-frame clones and leaves out a portion. The data show fewer than 200,000 clones, about 86% seen once. This CDR3 is built from 14 residues. Trimming removed 2 bases from V and 7 bases from J; junction bases left unmatched: 5. Germline CDR1 and CDR2: GTSNPN and SVGIG (reference sequence). This sequence joins TRBV30 and TRBJ1-6; 7 bases are a match to TRBD1. The specimen comprised peripheral blood, sampled on day 0 of AZD1222 vaccination. The receptor comes from an adult in good health. CDR3 in amino acids: CAWSRTGDNSPLHF. The CDR3 coding sequence is TGTGCCTGGAGTAGAACAGGGGACAATTCACCCCTCCACTTT.